This T cell receptor (beta chain) was sequenced for a study of identical twins. In TCRdb, the 5' RACE reads were re-called with MiXCR into one record per CDR3 protein. The sample yields a few hundred thousand distinct CDR3 sequences, about a fifth seen once. The donor group consisted entirely of healthy Caucasians. The sample holds a few counts of this clonotype. The CDR3 contains 16 residues. CDR1 is LGHNA and CDR2 is YSLEER in the germline V gene. V lost 4 bases, J lost 4 bases, and 17 bases lay in between. J is TRBJ1-5 and V is TRBV4-3; D call uncertain. This clonotype originated in a man aged 50 or older in good health. The specimen sequenced was naive T cells sorted from blood. The CDR3 loop is CASSLLGLGRNQPQHF. CDR3 bases: TGCGCCAGCAGCCTCTTGGGTCTGGGTCGGAATCAGCCCCAGCATTTT.